This TCR beta chain was found in a study of T cell responses to AZD1222 COVID-19 vaccine. Using immunoSEQ multiplex PCR, the repertoire was profiled, and TCRdb retains in-frame clones only, with some absent. This sample has about 130,000 clones; approximately 89% occur once, and the top ten carry approximately 5.4%. J was trimmed by 3 bases and V by 4 bases; bases with no gene match: 3. Germline CDR1 LGHDT, CDR2 YNNKEL (reference sequence). The CDR3 has 13 amino acids. The chain employs TRBV3-1 (or the pseudogene TRBV3-2) and TRBJ2-7; 7 bases are shared with TRBD2. This sequence was found in an adult in good health. The sample in question was peripheral blood, obtained on day 0 of AZD1222 vaccination. This CDR3 reads CASSPSGYYEQYF. In nucleotides, the CDR3 is TGTGCCAGCAGCCCTAGCGGATACTACGAGCAGTACTTC.